This T cell receptor beta chain was identified during a study of T cell repertoires in cytomegalovirus infection. MiXCR, applied by TCRdb to the reads, yields one record per CDR3 protein. The repertoire has approximately 240,000 distinct CDR3 sequences, 9% to 15% of them found once; the top ten carry 1.5% to 2%. The study, taken as a whole, reports: CMV-specific TCR beta clonotypes restricted by HLA-C were the ones dominating the ex vivo response.

The germline gives CDR1 ENHRY, CDR2 SYGVKD. Trimming removed 6 bases at V and 12 bases at J, with 12 bases between. The CDR3 runs to 11 residues. Points on this clonotype: As yet, its antigen is unknown.

Sample: PBMCs. The receptor's source is a human donor in good health (CMV status not recorded). Some clones in this sample may be carry-over from other donors' samples. V is TRBV10-3 and J is TRBJ2-1; D possibly corresponds to TRBD1 (6 bases). CDR3 sequence reads: CAISQGSGQFF. CDR3 sequence (DNA): TGTGCCATCAGCCAGGGGTCGGGGCAGTTCTTC.